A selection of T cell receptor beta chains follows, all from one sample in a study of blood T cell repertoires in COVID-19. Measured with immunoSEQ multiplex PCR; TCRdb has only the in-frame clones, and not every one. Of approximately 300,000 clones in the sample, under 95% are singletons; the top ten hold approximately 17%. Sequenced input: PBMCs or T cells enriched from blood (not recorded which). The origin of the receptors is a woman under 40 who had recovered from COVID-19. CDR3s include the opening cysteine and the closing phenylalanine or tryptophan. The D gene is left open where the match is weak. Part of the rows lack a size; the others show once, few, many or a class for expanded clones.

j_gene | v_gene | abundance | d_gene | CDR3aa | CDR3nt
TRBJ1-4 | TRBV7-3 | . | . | CASSLRQGRALYGEKLFF | TGTGCCAGCAGCTTAAGGCAGGGGCGTGCTTTATACGGTGAAAAACTGTTTTTT
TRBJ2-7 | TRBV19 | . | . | CATRQASVPEQYF | TGTGCCACCCGACAGGCCTCAGTGCCCGAGCAGTACTTC
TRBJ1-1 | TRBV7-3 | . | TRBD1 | CASSFTGGNTEAFF | TGTGCCAGCAGCTTCACAGGGGGGAACACTGAAGCTTTCTTT
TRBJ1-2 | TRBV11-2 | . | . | CASSPRIDTNYGYTF | TGTGCCAGCAGCCCCCGAATCGACACTAACTATGGCTACACCTTC
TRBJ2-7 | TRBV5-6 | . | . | CASSLGGRGRYEQYF | TGTGCCAGCAGCTTGGGTGGCAGGGGTAGGTACGAGCAGTACTTC
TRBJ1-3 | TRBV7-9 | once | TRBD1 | CASSSTGQGGGNTIYF | TGTGCCAGCAGTTCCACGGGACAGGGGGGCGGAAACACCATATATTTT
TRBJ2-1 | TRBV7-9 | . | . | CASSSNRITINNEQFF | TGTGCCAGCAGCTCTAACAGGATTACCATTAACAATGAGCAGTTCTTC
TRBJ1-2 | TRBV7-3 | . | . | CASSLNKPALQGGGYTF | TGTGCCAGCAGCTTAAACAAGCCGGCGTTACAGGGCGGAGGCTACACCTTC
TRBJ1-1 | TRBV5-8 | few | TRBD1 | CASSLRQGAPEAFF | TGTGCCAGCAGCTTAAGACAGGGGGCCCCTGAAGCTTTCTTT
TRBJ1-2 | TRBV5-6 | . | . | CASSFGREAGYTF | TGTGCCAGCAGCTTTGGCAGGGAGGCTGGCTACACCTTC